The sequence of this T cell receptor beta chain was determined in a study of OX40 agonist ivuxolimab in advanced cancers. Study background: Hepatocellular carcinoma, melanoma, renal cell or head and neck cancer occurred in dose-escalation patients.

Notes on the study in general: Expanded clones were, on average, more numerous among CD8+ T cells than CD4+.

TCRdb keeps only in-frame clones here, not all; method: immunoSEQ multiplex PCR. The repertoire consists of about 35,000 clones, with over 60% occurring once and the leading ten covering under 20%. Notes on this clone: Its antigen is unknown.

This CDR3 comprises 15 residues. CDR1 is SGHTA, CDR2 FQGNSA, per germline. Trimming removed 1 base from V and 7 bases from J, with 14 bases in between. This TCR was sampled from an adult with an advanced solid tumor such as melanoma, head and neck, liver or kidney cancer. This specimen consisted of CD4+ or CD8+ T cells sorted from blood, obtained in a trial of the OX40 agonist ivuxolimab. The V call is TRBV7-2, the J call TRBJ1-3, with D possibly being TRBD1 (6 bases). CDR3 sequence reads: CASSLVAGGGNTIYF. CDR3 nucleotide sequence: TGTGCCAGCAGCTTAGTAGCGGGTGGGGGCAACACCATATATTTT. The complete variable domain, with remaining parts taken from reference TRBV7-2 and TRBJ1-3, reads GAGVSQSPSNKVTEKGKDVELRCDPISGHTALYWYRQSLGQGLEFLIYFQGNSAPDKSGLPSDRFSAERTGGSVSTLTIQRTQQEDSAVYLCASSLVAGGGNTIYFGEGSWLTVV.